A single sample gave rise to the 14 T cell receptor beta chains below, sequenced in a study of blood T cell repertoires in COVID-19. The repertoire was sequenced with immunoSEQ multiplex PCR; TCRdb's copy has only in-frame clones and lacks some. The sample has roughly 160,000 clones, about 85% seen once. The sequencing input was peripheral blood. The receptors stem from a man aged 80 or over with COVID-19, enrolled during active disease.

V is TRBV10-2 and J is TRBJ1-3; 8 bases align to TRBD1. Germline V gene data show CDR1 as WSHSY and CDR2 as SAAADI. With V trimmed by 6 bases and J by 0 bases, 4 bases remained unmatched. This CDR3 spans 15 amino acids. The CDR3 DNA reads as TGCGCCAGCAGGAGGGACAGGAACTCTGGAAACACCATATATTTT. Translated, it gives CASRRDRNSGNTIYF.

The chain combines TRBV7-6 with TRBJ2-6; perhaps TRBD2 as D (6 bases). There are 17 residues in the CDR3. Trimming cost V 6 bases and J 0 bases, with 15 bases left between them. Germline lookup yields CDR1 SGHVS and CDR2 FNYEAQ. Here the CDR3 reads CASSIRGRSSGANVLTF. The DNA for the CDR3 is TGTGCCAGCAGTATTAGAGGGAGGTCCTCTGGGGCCAACGTCCTGACTTTC. Filled out from reference TRBV7-6 and TRBJ2-6, the complete variable domain reads GAGVSQSPRYKVTKRGQDVALRCDPISGHVSLYWYRQALGQGPEFLTYFNYEAQQDKSGLPNDRFSAERPEGSISTLTIQRTEQRDSAMYRCASSIRGRSSGANVLTFGAGSRLTVL.

The genes are TRBV4-3 and TRBJ2-3, with a possible D match to TRBD2 (5 bases). V was trimmed by 2 bases and J by 5 bases, leaving 11 bases between them. This CDR3 comprises 14 residues. Germline assignment: CDR1 LGHNA and CDR2 YSLEER. The CDR3 spells CASSQTSRGDTQYF. The CDR3 nucleotides are TGCGCCAGCAGCCAAACATCACGGGGAGATACGCAGTATTTT.

The chain has TRBV11-3 and TRBJ1-1, with 7 bases that match TRBD1. The CDR3 has 16 amino acids. Germline V lookup: CDR1 SGHNT, CDR2 YENEEA. V lost 0 bases to trimming and J lost 6 bases; unmatched junction nucleotides: 10. CDR3 protein: CASSLEGAGGNSEAFF. The CDR3, as DNA: TGTGCCAGCAGCTTAGAAGGGGCAGGGGGGAATTCTGAAGCTTTCTTT.

The chain recombines TRBV7-3 with TRBJ2-2; 7 bases map to TRBD2. Trimming removed 5 bases from V and 4 bases from J; junction bases left unmatched: 4. The CDR3 totals 14 residues. Germline assignment: CDR1 SGHTA and CDR2 FQGTGA. CDR3 nucleotides: TGTGCCAGCAGCCTGCCGGGGGGCACCGGGGAGCTGTTTTTT. Translating gives CASSLPGGTGELFF.

The V call is TRBV6-2 or TRBV6-3, the J call TRBJ2-7; 8 bases are a match to TRBD1. CDR1 is MNHEY, CDR2 SVGEGT, per germline. The CDR3 extends over 12 amino acids. The V segment lost 5 bases and the J segment 5 bases; nucleotides outside the gene matches: 2. Written as DNA, the CDR3 is TGTGCCAGCAGTCTACAGGGGGACGAGCAGTACTTC. Translated, it gives CASSLQGDEQYF.

The chain recombines TRBV7-8 with TRBJ1-1; D is uncertain. The germline V and J ends were trimmed by 1 base and 10 bases, with 13 bases remaining between them. The CDR3 is made up of 13 amino acids. Germline V gene data show CDR1 as SGHVS and CDR2 as FQNEAQ. CDR3 sequence: CASSLEASVRAFF. The CDR3, as DNA: TGTGCCAGCAGCTTAGAAGCTTCTGTACGAGCTTTCTTT.

A few counts support this clone. The V and J genes are TRBV21-1 and TRBJ1-2; the table's D call, TRBD1, was not checked against the DNA. TRBV21-1 corresponds to a pseudogene. This CDR3 spans 12 amino acids. CDR3 in amino acids: CASSKTGSGYTF. The CDR3, as DNA: TGTGCCAGCAGCAAGACAGGGAGCGGCTACACCTTC.

The chain recombines TRBV19 with TRBJ2-7; tentatively, D is TRBD2 (5 bases). Germline loops: CDR1 LNHDA, CDR2 SQIVND (reference sequence). V lost 3 bases to trimming and J lost 3 bases, with 18 bases between them. CDR3 length: 16 amino acids. CDR3 region: CASSIGGVSGFYEQYF. For the CDR3, the DNA is TGTGCCAGTAGTATTGGAGGAGTGTCAGGTTTCTACGAGCAGTACTTC.

This chain joins TRBV6-6 and TRBJ1-5, with TRBD1 matching 7 bases. V dropped 2 bases and J dropped 7; count of bases not matched to a gene: 11. The CDR3 is made up of 16 amino acids. Germline lookup yields CDR1 MNHNY and CDR2 SVGAGI (reference sequence). CDR3 in DNA: TGTGCCAGCAGTTACAGGGGGCGCGGCGAAGGACAGCCCCAGCATTTT. This sequence encodes CASSYRGRGEGQPQHF.

The chain is built from TRBV6-5 and TRBJ1-1; possible D gene TRBD1, 5 bases. V dropped 2 bases and J dropped 1 base, with 11 bases sitting between them. In germline, CDR1 is MNHEY, CDR2 SVGAGI. This CDR3 is built from 15 residues. The DNA of the CDR3 is TGTGCCAGCAGTTACCCCCTGGGGGGGAACACTGAAGCTTTCTTT. It yields the protein CASSYPLGGNTEAFF.

The chain employs TRBV3-1 (or the pseudogene TRBV3-2) and TRBJ2-2, with 7 bases aligning to TRBD1. The ends lost 3 bases at V and 6 bases at J; junction bases unmatched: 4. This CDR3 comprises 14 residues. Germline CDR1 LGHDT, CDR2 YNNKEL (reference sequence). In DNA form, the CDR3 reads TGTGCCAGCAGCCAGGTCACAGGGGCCGGGGAGCTGTTTTTT. Translating it yields CASSQVTGAGELFF.

The chain recombines TRBV5-1 with TRBJ1-3, with a tentative D call TRBD1 (6 bases). Trimming removed 0 bases from V and 1 base from J, with 11 bases in between. This CDR3 is 16 amino acids long. Germline lookup yields CDR1 SGHRS and CDR2 YFSETQ. DNA of the CDR3: TGCGCCAGCAGCTTGGCGGGACAAAGTTCTGGAAACACCATATATTTT. Its protein is CASSLAGQSSGNTIYF.

The rearrangement uses TRBV19 and TRBJ1-4; D unclear. CDR1 and CDR2 (germline): LNHDA, SQIVND (reference sequence). This CDR3 comprises 15 residues. V shed 9 bases and J shed 0 bases, with 14 bases lying between them. Here the CDR3 reads CASGFGRATNEKLFF. The CDR3 nucleotides read TGTGCCAGCGGATTTGGGAGGGCAACTAATGAAAAACTGTTTTTT.